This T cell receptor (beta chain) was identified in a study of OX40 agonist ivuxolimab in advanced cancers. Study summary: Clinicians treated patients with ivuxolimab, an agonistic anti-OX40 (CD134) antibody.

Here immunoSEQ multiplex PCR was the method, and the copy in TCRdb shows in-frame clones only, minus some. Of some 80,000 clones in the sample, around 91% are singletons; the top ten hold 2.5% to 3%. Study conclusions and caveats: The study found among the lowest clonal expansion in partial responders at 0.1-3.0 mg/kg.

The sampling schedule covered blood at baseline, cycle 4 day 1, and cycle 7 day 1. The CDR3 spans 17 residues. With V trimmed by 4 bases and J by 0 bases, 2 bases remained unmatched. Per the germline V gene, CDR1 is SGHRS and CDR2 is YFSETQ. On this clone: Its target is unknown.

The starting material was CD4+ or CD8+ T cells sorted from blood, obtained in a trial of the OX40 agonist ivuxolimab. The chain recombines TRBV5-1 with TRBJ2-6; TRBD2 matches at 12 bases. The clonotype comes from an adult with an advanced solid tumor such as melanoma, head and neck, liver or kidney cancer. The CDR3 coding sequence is TGCGCCAGCAGCCTGACTAGCGGGGGCTCTGGGGCCAACGTCCTGACTTTC. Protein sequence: CASSLTSGGSGANVLTF.